These 2 T cell receptor beta chains were all obtained from the same sample, sequenced in a study of blood T cells in healthy people across ages. Using a J-beta primer mix together with a sample-barcoded 5' primer, a second PCR was run for roughly 7 to 12 cycles. MiXCR was run by TCRdb on the 5' RACE reads, yielding one entry per CDR3 protein. The profile covers around 1.1 million distinct CDR3 sequences, with approximately 38% appearing a single time and around 12% taken by the ten largest. Specimen: blood. Receptor source: a man between 18 and 35 years old in good health.

The rearrangement links TRBV5-1 to TRBJ2-3, with 8 bases lining up with TRBD2. Germline V gene data show CDR1 as SGHRS and CDR2 as YFSETQ. The CDR3 totals 17 residues. Trimming took 5 bases from V and 4 from J; bases not matched to a gene: 15. The CDR3: CASRELKSGGGSDTQYF. Here the CDR3 DNA reads TGCGCCAGCAGAGAACTGAAAAGCGGGGGAGGATCAGATACGCAGTATTTT.

This clonotype was seen a few times. CDR3 nucleotide sequence: TGTGCCAGCAGTTTGGGACTAGCGGGGGCTACAAAGATACAAGAGACCCAGTACTTC. Translating gives CASSLGLAGATKIQETQYF. This rearrangement joins TRBV28 to TRBJ2-5; 14 bases match TRBD2. Per germline, CDR1 MDHEN and CDR2 SYDVKM. The CDR3 is 19 residues long. With 3 bases clipped from V and 2 bases from J, the junction kept 11 bases outside the gene matches.